This T cell receptor beta chain emerged from a study of T cell repertoires in cytomegalovirus infection. On the study more broadly: Public TCR beta signatures indicated both CMV infection and matching HLA type. Study-level findings and limits: CMV-specific TCR beta clonotypes restricted by HLA-C dominated the ex vivo response.

Concerning this clonotype: Its antigen is undetermined.

V lost 5 bases and J 4 bases, leaving 12 bases between the germline ends. The V gene's germline CDR1 is SEHNR and CDR2 FQNEAQ (reference sequence). CDR3 size: 14 residues. From the reads, TCRdb called clonotypes with MiXCR, one entry per CDR3 protein. The sample holds 450,000 to 650,000 distinct CDR3 sequences, roughly 42% seen once. The chain uses TRBV7-9 and TRBJ2-1, with D perhaps TRBD2 (5 bases). The material was cultured PBMCs, obtained from culture after CMV antigen stimulation. The receptor's source is a human donor in good health (CMV status not recorded). Some clones in this sample may be carry-over from other donors' samples. CDR3: CASSPAGRYNEQFF. The CDR3, as DNA: TGTGCCAGCAGCCCGGCGGGCAGATACAATGAGCAGTTCTTC.